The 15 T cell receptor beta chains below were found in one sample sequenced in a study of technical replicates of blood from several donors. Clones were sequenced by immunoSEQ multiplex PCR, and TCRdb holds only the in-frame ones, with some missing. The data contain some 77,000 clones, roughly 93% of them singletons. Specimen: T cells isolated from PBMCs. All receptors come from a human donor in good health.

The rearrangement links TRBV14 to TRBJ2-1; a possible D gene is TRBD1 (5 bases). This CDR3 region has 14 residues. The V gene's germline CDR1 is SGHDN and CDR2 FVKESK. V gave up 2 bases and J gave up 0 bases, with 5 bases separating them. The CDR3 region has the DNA TGTGCCAGCAGCCAAAGGGGCTCCTACAATGAGCAGTTCTTC. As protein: CASSQRGSYNEQFF.

The DNA of the CDR3 is TGTGCCAGCAGCTTAACCCCTTCACAAGGGGCAGATACGCAGTATTTT. Its translation is CASSLTPSQGADTQYF. V and J are TRBV7-3 and TRBJ2-3; TRBD1 might be the D (5 bases). This CDR3 comprises 16 residues. The V end lost 0 bases, the J end lost 4 bases, and 14 bases lay between the germline ends. Germline values: CDR1 SGHTA, CDR2 FQGTGA. Full variable domain (rest looked up from reference TRBV7-3 and TRBJ2-3): GAGVSQTPSNKVTEKGKYVELRCDPISGHTALYWYRQSLGQGPEFLIYFQGTGAADDSGLPNDRFFAVRPEGSVSTLKIQRTERGDSAVYLCASSLTPSQGADTQYFGPGTRLTVL.

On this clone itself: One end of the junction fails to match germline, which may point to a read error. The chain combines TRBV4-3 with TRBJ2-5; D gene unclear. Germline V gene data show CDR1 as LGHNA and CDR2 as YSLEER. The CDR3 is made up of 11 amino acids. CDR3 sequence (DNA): TGCGCCAGCAGCCAATTGGAACCTAGTGACTTC. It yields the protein CASSQLEPSDF.

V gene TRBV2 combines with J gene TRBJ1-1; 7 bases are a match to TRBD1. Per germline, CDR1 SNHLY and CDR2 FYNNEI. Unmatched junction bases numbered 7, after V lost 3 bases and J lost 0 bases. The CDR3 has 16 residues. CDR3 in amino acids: CASSETGRFLNTEAFF. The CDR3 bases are TGTGCCAGCAGTGAGACAGGGAGGTTCTTGAACACTGAAGCTTTCTTT.

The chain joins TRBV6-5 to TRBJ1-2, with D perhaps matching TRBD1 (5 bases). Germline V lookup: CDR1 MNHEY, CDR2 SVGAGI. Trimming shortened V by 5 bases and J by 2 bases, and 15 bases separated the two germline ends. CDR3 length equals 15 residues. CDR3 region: CASSLREGVNYGYTF. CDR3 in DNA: TGTGCCAGCAGTCTACGTGAAGGGGTCAACTATGGCTACACCTTC.

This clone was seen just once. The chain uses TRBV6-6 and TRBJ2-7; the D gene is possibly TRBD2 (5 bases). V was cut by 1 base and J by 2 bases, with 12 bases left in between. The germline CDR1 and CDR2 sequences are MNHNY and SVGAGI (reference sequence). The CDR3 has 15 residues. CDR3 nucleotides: TGTGCCAGCAGTTACTATGGCGGGTTTACCTACGAGCAGTACTTC. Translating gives CASSYYGGFTYEQYF.

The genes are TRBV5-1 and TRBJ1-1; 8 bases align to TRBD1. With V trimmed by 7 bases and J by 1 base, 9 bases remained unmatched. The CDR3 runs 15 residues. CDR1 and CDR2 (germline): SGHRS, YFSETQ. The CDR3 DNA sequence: TGCGCCAGCCTGGGGACAGGTAATACGAACACTGAAGCTTTCTTT. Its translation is CASLGTGNTNTEAFF.

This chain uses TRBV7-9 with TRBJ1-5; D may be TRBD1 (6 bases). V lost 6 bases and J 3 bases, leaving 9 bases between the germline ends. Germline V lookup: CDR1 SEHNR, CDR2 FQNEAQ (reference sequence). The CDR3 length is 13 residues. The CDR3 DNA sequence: TGTGCCAGCAGGGGGGCGAACAATCAGCCCCAGCATTTT. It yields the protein CASRGANNQPQHF.

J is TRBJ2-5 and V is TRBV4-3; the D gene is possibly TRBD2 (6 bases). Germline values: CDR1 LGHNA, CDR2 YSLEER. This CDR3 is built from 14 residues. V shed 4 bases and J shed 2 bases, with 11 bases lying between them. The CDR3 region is CASSRDLVQETQYF. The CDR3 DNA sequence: TGCGCCAGCAGCCGGGACTTAGTACAAGAGACCCAGTACTTC.

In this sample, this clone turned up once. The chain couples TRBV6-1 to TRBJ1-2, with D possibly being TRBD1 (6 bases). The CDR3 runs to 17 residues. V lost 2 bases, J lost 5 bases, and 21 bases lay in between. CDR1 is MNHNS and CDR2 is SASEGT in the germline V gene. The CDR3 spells CASSESGVKGFLYGYTF. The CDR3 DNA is TGTGCCAGCAGTGAATCAGGGGTAAAGGGCTTCCTTTATGGCTACACCTTC.

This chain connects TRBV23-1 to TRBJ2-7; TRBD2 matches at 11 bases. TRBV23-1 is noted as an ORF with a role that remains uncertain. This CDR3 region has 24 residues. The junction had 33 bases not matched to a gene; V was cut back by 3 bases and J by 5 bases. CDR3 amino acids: CASSHPGQGNSILAGEVGYHEQYF. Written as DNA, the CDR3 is TGCGCCAGCAGTCACCCAGGACAGGGAAATTCTATACTAGCGGGAGAAGTAGGGTACCACGAGCAGTACTTC.

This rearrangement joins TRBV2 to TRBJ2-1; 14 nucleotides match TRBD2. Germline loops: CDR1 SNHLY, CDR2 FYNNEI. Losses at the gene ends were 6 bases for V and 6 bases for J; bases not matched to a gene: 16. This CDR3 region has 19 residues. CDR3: CASSTAPTSGRAFSNEQFF. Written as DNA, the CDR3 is TGTGCCAGCAGCACTGCACCGACTAGCGGGAGGGCCTTTAGCAATGAGCAGTTCTTC.

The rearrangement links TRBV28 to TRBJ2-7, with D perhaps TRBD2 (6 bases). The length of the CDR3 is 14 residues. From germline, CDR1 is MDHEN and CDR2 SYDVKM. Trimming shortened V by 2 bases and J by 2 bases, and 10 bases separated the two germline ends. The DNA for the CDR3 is TGTGCCAGCAGTTTAGGAGGGGTCACCTACGAGCAGTACTTC. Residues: CASSLGGVTYEQYF.

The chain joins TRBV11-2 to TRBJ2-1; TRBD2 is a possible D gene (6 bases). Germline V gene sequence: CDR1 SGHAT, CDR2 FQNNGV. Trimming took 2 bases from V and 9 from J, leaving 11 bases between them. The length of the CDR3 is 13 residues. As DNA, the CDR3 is TGTGCCAGCAGCTTACTGGTGGGAGGTGAGCAGTTCTTC. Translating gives CASSLLVGGEQFF.

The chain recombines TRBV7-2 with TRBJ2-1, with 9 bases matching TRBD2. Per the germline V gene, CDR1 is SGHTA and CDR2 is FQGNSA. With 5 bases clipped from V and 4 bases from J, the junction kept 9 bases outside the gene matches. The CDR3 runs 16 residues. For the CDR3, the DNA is TGTGCCAGCAGCCTGTATGGGACTAGCATGTACAATGAGCAGTTCTTC. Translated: CASSLYGTSMYNEQFF.